Listed below are T cell receptor beta chains from one sample, sequenced in a study of T cells in Graves' hyperthyroidism and ophthalmopathy. MiXCR was run by TCRdb on the multiplex PCR reads, yielding one entry per CDR3 protein. The sample gives 400,000 to 450,000 distinct CDR3 sequences, about 15% of which show up once; roughly an eighth is in the top ten. Sequenced material: blood. These receptors all stem from a man younger than 35 with Graves' ophthalmopathy. CDR3s include the opening cysteine and the closing phenylalanine or tryptophan.

len	v_gene	j_gene	CDR3aa
13	TRBV18	TRBJ2-5	CASSPPGEETQYF
14	TRBV10-3	TRBJ1-3	CAISSGLSGNTIYF
17	TRBV20-1	TRBJ1-2	CSAKGLDSPLRRYGYTF
18	TRBV7-2	TRBJ2-2	CASSLGLAGAFGTGELFF
15	TRBV6-1	TRBJ2-2	CASSYWGPGTGELFF
15	TRBV5-6	TRBJ1-5	CASSVQGFSNQPQHF
17	TRBV5-6	TRBJ1-4	CASSSKGGGAGNEKLFF
12	TRBV19	TRBJ1-1	CASSTLATEAFF
14	TRBV5-8	TRBJ2-1	CASRDPSGYNEQFF
14	TRBV13	TRBJ1-1	CASRTVAVNTEAFF
15	TRBV12-3/TRBV12-4	TRBJ1-4	CASRRGGATNEKLFF
15	TRBV12-3/TRBV12-4	TRBJ1-4	CASTSGGRANEKLFF
15	TRBV7-9	TRBJ2-3	CASSLVSLRTDTQYF
17	TRBV24-1	TRBJ2-3	CATSDLGTSGRGDTQYF
12	TRBV30	TRBJ1-5	CAAGTGAKAQHF
11	TRBV11-3	TRBJ1-1	CASSKGREAFF
16	TRBV18	TRBJ2-3	CASSPQNGRSTDTQYF
14	TRBV20-1	TRBJ1-3	CSAQAGNSGSTIYF
15	TRBV12-3/TRBV12-4	TRBJ2-5	CASRFSAGGGETQYF
12	TRBV9	TRBJ2-3	CATLAGKDTQYF
15	TRBV6-1	TRBJ2-5	CASSEGTLYQETQYF
16	TRBV10-2	TRBJ2-3	CASSSAGTGGFDTQYF
14	TRBV11-2	TRBJ2-1	CASSFPGSQREQFF
16	TRBV27	TRBJ2-1	CASSYAGVSSYNEQFF
14	TRBV19	TRBJ1-1	CASSPGQPNTEAFF
15	TRBV7-2	TRBJ1-2	CASSSSEQGYYGYTF
11	TRBV5-6	TRBJ1-2	CASSRGLGYTF
15	TRBV18	TRBJ2-5	CASSPRAGDAETQYF
16	TRBV9	TRBJ1-2	CASSANTGGVVYGYTF
12	TRBV4-1	TRBJ2-1	CASNRGGDEQFF
17	TRBV11-2	TRBJ2-1	CASSSGTSGRAYNEQFF
13	TRBV3-1	TRBJ1-1	CASSQNRGPEAFF
16	TRBV18	TRBJ2-1	CASSPASGSPEGEQFF
14	TRBV20-1	TRBJ2-1	CSARGLAGNNEQFF
14	TRBV12-3/TRBV12-4	TRBJ1-1	CASSLTGGYTEAFF
15	TRBV5-1	TRBJ2-3	CASSFRRGAADTQYF
14	TRBV6-1	TRBJ1-1	CASNRDRTLTQAFF
13	TRBV29-1	TRBJ1-1	CSVSRPLNTEAFF
13	TRBV24-1	TRBJ2-3	CATSDFRTDTQYF
16	TRBV2	TRBJ2-1	CASSSSMPGRLGEQFF
14	TRBV20-1	TRBJ2-1	CSARDPIGVNEQFF
16	TRBV3-1	TRBJ2-1	CASSQRGLGPYNEQFF